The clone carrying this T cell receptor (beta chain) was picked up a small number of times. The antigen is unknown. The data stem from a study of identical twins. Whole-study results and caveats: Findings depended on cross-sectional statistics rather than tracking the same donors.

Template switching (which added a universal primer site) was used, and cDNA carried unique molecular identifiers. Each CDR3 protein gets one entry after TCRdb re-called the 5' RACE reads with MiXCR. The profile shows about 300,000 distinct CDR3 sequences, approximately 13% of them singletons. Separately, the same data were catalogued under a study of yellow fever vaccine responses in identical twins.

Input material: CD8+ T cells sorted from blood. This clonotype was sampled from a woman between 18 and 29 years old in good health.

The CDR3 loop reads CSVEGAGGDVKNIQYF. The CDR3 bases are TGCAGCGTTGAAGGGGCAGGGGGCGATGTCAAAAACATTCAGTACTTC. J is TRBJ2-4 and V is TRBV29-1; 8 nucleotides agree with TRBD1. The CDR3 spans 16 residues. Germline trimming cut 1 base from V and 3 bases from J; bases unmatched to any gene: 8. Germline V gene lookup returns CDR1 SQVTM and CDR2 ANQGSEA. Drawing the rest from reference TRBV29-1 and TRBJ2-4, the complete variable domain is SAVISQKPSRDICQRGTSLTIQCQVDSQVTMMFWYRQQPGQSLTLIATANQGSEATYESGFVIDKFPISRPNLTFSTLTVSNMSPEDSSIYLCSVEGAGGDVKNIQYFGAGTRLSVL.